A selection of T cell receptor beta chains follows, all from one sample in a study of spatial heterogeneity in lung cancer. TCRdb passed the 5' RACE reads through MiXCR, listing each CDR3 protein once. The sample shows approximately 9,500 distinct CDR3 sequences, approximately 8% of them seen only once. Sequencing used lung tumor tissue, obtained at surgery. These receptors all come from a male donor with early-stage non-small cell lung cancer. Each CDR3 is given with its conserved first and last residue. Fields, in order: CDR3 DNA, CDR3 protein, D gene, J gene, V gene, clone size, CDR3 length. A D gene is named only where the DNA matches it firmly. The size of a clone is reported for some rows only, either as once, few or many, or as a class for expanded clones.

TGTGCCATCAGCCATGACTCCGGCGAGCAGTACTTC,CAISHDSGEQYF,NA,TRBJ2-7,TRBV10-3,large,12
TGTGCCAGTAGTATAGCGACAAATGAGCAGTTCTTC,CASSIATNEQFF,NA,TRBJ2-1,TRBV19,many,12
TGTGCCAGCAGCCCGGGTTTGGCGGTGTACTTC,CASSPGLAVYF,NA,TRBJ2-5,TRBV12-3/TRBV12-4,many,11
TGCAGTGTTTCGACAAGAGGAGGCAATCAGCCCCAGCATTTT,CSVSTRGGNQPQHF,NA,TRBJ1-5,TRBV20-1,many,14
TGCGCCAGCAGCCAAGATACAGGTCCTGGAAACACCATATATTTT,CASSQDTGPGNTIYF,NA,TRBJ1-3,TRBV4-3,medium-sized,15
TGCGCCAGCAGCCAAGATTTCCGGGGCTACGAGCAGTACTTC,CASSQDFRGYEQYF,NA,TRBJ2-7,TRBV4-1,many,14
TGTGCCAGCAGCCGGGACAGGTTTAATTCACCCCTCCACTTT,CASSRDRFNSPLHF,TRBD1,TRBJ1-6,TRBV7-3,few,14
TGCAGTGCTTCCGGACAGGGGAAAAATGAGCAGTTCTTC,CSASGQGKNEQFF,TRBD1,TRBJ2-1,TRBV20-1,many,13
TGTGCCAGCAGCTTGGTACAGGGGAACACTGAAGCTTTCTTT,CASSLVQGNTEAFF,NA,TRBJ1-1,TRBV5-5,medium-sized,14
TGTGCCTCACACCGTGGAGGGGGACCCTCCTACGAGCAGTACTTC,CASHRGGGPSYEQYF,NA,TRBJ2-7,TRBV2,medium-sized,15
TGTGCCAGCGCCAGGCGGGCTAGAACTGAAGCTTTCTTT,CASARRARTEAFF,NA,TRBJ1-1,TRBV6-2/TRBV6-3,many,13
TGTGCCAGCAGCATACTCGAGGACAGGGACCAAGAGACCCAGTACTTC,CASSILEDRDQETQYF,TRBD1,TRBJ2-5,TRBV5-4,many,16
TGTGCCAGCAGCGTAGGGTTAGGCGGGAGTGGCACAGATACGCAGTATTTT,CASSVGLGGSGTDTQYF,TRBD2,TRBJ2-3,TRBV9,medium-sized,17
TGTGCTAGTGGTTCTTCAAGGGGGCCGGGAGAGACCCAGTACTTC,CASGSSRGPGETQYF,TRBD1,TRBJ2-5,TRBV12-5,NA,15
TGTGCCTGGAGTACAGGACAGTTGAATCAGCCCCAGCATTTT,CAWSTGQLNQPQHF,NA,TRBJ1-5,TRBV30,many,14
TGTGCCACCAGTGATTGGGGTAGCGGGAGTACTGAGCAGTTCTTC,CATSDWGSGSTEQFF,TRBD2,TRBJ2-1,TRBV24-1,NA,15
TGCGCCAGCAGCTTGCCGGATTTCACCTACGAGCAGTACTTC,CASSLPDFTYEQYF,NA,TRBJ2-7,TRBV5-1,many,14
TGTGCCAGCAGTTTTGGTATACGCTCTGGGGCCAACGTCCTGACTTTC,CASSFGIRSGANVLTF,NA,TRBJ2-6,TRBV5-8,many,16
TGTGCCAGCGCCGGGCAAACCTACAATGAGCAGTTCTTC,CASAGQTYNEQFF,NA,TRBJ2-1,TRBV18,many,13
TGCAGTGCTACAGGGAAGAGAGCTAACTATGGCTACACCTTC,CSATGKRANYGYTF,NA,TRBJ1-2,TRBV20-1,few,14
TGCAGTGTTAGGACAGCTATCACAGATACGCAGTATTTT,CSVRTAITDTQYF,NA,TRBJ2-3,TRBV20-1,few,13
TGTGCCAGCAGTGCCTCCAATGGGGCCAACGTCCTGACTTTC,CASSASNGANVLTF,NA,TRBJ2-6,TRBV12-3/TRBV12-4,many,14
TGTGCCAGCAGCTCGGGACTAGCGGGGATTCACGAGCAGTACTTC,CASSSGLAGIHEQYF,TRBD2,TRBJ2-7,TRBV7-9,many,15
TGTGCCAGCAGCTCCCTGGGACAGGTCGATGTCGAATCAAATGGCTACACCTTC,CASSSLGQVDVESNGYTF,TRBD1,TRBJ1-2,TRBV7-9,NA,18
TGTGCCAGCAGTGATTGGAACCAGTACTTC,CASSDWNQYF,NA,TRBJ2-5,TRBV6-1,many,10
TGTGCCAGCAGTCCGACAGCTCAGGGCTTCTATGGCTACACCTTC,CASSPTAQGFYGYTF,NA,TRBJ1-2,TRBV27,few,15
TGTGCCAGCAGTCTAGTATTAGGGGCCACCTACGAGCAGTACTTC,CASSLVLGATYEQYF,NA,TRBJ2-7,TRBV7-8,many,15
TGCAGCGTTGGTCTAGCGGGGGAGCAGTACTTC,CSVGLAGEQYF,TRBD2,TRBJ2-7,TRBV29-1,few,11
TGCGCCAGCAGCTTGGGAGGCCTGGGTAGCAATCAGCCCCAGCATTTT,CASSLGGLGSNQPQHF,NA,TRBJ1-5,TRBV5-1,medium-sized,16
TGCAGCGCAACAGGTTACTCCTACAATGAGCAGTTCTTC,CSATGYSYNEQFF,NA,TRBJ2-1,TRBV29-1,many,13
TGCAGTGCTAGAGGGTCAGGGACACAGTATGACTACACCTTC,CSARGSGTQYDYTF,NA,TRBJ1-2,TRBV20-1,large,14
TGCAGTGCTGGGACATACAATGAGCAGTTCTTC,CSAGTYNEQFF,NA,TRBJ2-1,TRBV20-1,many,11
TGTGCCAGCAGCCCTAGCGGGAGGGCCACAGATACGCAGTATTTT,CASSPSGRATDTQYF,TRBD2,TRBJ2-3,TRBV3-1,few,15
TGTGCCAGCAGCTTACCGGGACAGGGAGCCAAAAACATTCAGTACTTC,CASSLPGQGAKNIQYF,TRBD1,TRBJ2-4,TRBV13,many,16
TGTGCCAGCAGCTTGGGTCTCCACGGGGAGGGTACAGATACGCAGTATTTT,CASSLGLHGEGTDTQYF,TRBD2,TRBJ2-3,TRBV11-3,many,17
TGTGCCAGCAGCCGCGGACAGGGAGGTGGCGGCTACACCTTC,CASSRGQGGGGYTF,TRBD1,TRBJ1-2,TRBV6-1,many,14
TGCGCCAGCAGCTTGGGCCTCGGGGACAGCTCCTACGAGCAGTACTTC,CASSLGLGDSSYEQYF,TRBD1,TRBJ2-7,TRBV5-1,NA,16
TGTGCCACCCGAGATATGCTTAACTATGGCTACACCTTC,CATRDMLNYGYTF,NA,TRBJ1-2,TRBV27,many,13
TGTGCCAGCAGCTTACAGGGGGCGCGGGAAAAACTGTTTTTT,CASSLQGAREKLFF,TRBD1,TRBJ1-4,TRBV28,medium-sized,14
TGTGCCAGCAGTTTGAGCGGACAGGGTGGAAACACCATATATTTT,CASSLSGQGGNTIYF,TRBD1,TRBJ1-3,TRBV28,many,15
TGTGCCAGCAGTTTAGGGGACAGCTACAATGAGCAGTTCTTC,CASSLGDSYNEQFF,TRBD1,TRBJ2-1,TRBV27,many,14
TGTGCCACCAAAGGACTAGCGGGTGGTACAGATACGCAGTATTTT,CATKGLAGGTDTQYF,TRBD2,TRBJ2-3,TRBV10-3,NA,15
TGTGCCAGCAGCGACAGTCCCAATCAGCCCCAGCATTTT,CASSDSPNQPQHF,NA,TRBJ1-5,TRBV6-5,NA,13
TGTGCCAGCAGTCCACAGGCAGGGGCGAACACCGGGGAGCTGTTTTTT,CASSPQAGANTGELFF,NA,TRBJ2-2,TRBV28,NA,16
TGTGCCAGCAGCCCCCCGGGCTTGGGGGCCCAGCATTTT,CASSPPGLGAQHF,NA,TRBJ1-5,TRBV7-2,many,13